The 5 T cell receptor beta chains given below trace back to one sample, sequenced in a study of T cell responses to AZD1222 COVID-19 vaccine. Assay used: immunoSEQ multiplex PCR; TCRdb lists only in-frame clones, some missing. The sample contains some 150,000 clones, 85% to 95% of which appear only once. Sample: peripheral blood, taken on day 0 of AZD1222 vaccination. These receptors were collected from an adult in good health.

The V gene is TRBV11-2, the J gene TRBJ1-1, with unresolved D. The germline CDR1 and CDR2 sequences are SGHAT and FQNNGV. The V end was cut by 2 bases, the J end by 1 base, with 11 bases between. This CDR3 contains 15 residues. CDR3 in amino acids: CASSLIGIRNTEAFF. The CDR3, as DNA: TGTGCCAGCAGCTTAATCGGCATTCGGAACACTGAAGCTTTCTTT. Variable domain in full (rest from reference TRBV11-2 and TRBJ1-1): EAGVAQSPRYKIIEKRQSVAFWCNPISGHATLYWYQQILGQGPKLLIQFQNNGVVDDSQLPKDRFSAERLKGVDSTLKIQPAKLEDSAVYLCASSLIGIRNTEAFFGQGTRLTVV.

The CDR3 protein is CSASRQETQYF. DNA for the CDR3: TGCAGTGCTAGTCGCCAAGAGACCCAGTACTTC. The V gene is TRBV20-1, the J gene TRBJ2-5; unclear D gene. The CDR3 has 11 amino acids. Germline V gene lookup returns CDR1 DFQATT and CDR2 SNEGSKA (reference sequence). V was clipped by 3 bases and J by 1 base, with 3 bases between them.

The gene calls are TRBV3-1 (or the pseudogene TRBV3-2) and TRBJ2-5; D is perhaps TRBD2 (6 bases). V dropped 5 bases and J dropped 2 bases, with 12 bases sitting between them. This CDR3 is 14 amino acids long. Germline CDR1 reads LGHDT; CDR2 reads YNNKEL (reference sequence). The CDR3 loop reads CASSLRGAQETQYF. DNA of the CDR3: TGTGCCAGCAGCTTGCGGGGAGCTCAAGAGACCCAGTACTTC.

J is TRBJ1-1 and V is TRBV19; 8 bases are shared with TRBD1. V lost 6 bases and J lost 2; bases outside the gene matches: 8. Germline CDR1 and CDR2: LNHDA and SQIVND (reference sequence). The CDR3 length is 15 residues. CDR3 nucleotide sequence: TGTGCCAGTAGAGAGGGACAGGCGAAAAACACTGAAGCTTTCTTT. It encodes CASREGQAKNTEAFF.

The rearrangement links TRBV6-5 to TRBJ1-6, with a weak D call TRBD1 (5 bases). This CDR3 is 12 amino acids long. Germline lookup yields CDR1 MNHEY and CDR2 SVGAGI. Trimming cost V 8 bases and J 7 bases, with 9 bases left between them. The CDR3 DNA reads TGTGCCAGCGGGCCAGGGAATTCACCCCTCCACTTT. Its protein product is CASGPGNSPLHF.